Listed below are T cell receptor beta chains from one sample, sequenced in a study of T cell responses to AZD1222 COVID-19 vaccine. The data were produced by immunoSEQ multiplex PCR, yet TCRdb's version contains in-frame clones alone and is incomplete. In the table there are about 81,000 clones, around 90% of which are singletons. The source was peripheral blood, collected 28 days after the second AZD1222 dose. The source of these receptors is an adult who received the AZD1222 COVID-19 vaccine. Both conserved end residues are part of each CDR3. A D gene is named only where the DNA matches it firmly. Size is omitted from some rows. Given values are once, few, many or a class for expanded clones.

>TRBV25-1|.|TRBJ2-5|TRBD1
CASSFPGQGDQETQYF
TGTGCCAGCAGTTTTCCGGGACAGGGGGATCAAGAGACCCAGTACTTC
>TRBV9|.|TRBJ2-1|TRBD2
CASSVGGRPEQFF
TGTGCCAGCAGCGTGGGAGGGCGGCCCGAGCAGTTCTTC
>TRBV9|.|TRBJ2-1|TRBD2
CASSVGLAGRNEQFF
TGTGCCAGCAGCGTCGGCCTAGCGGGACGCAATGAGCAGTTCTTC
>TRBV10-3|once|TRBJ2-7|.
CAISQQSEQYF
TGTGCCATCAGTCAACAGTCCGAGCAGTACTTC
>TRBV19|.|TRBJ1-5|.
CASSIAGDGNQPQHF
TGTGCCAGTAGTATAGCTGGGGATGGAAATCAGCCCCAGCATTTT
>TRBV5-1|.|TRBJ1-2|TRBD1
CASSLQGEKDYGYTF
TGTGCCAGCAGCCTCCAGGGGGAAAAGGACTATGGCTACACCTTC
>TRBV6-2/TRBV6-3|.|TRBJ2-7|.
CASSYSTTEQYF
TGTGCCAGCAGTTACTCGACGACCGAGCAGTACTTC
>TRBV5-1|.|TRBJ2-1|.
CASRTSGDNEQFF
TGCGCCAGCAGGACTAGTGGTGACAATGAGCAGTTCTTC
>TRBV4-1|.|TRBJ2-7|.
CASSQLRGPIYEQYF
TGCGCCAGCAGCCAATTAAGGGGTCCGATCTACGAGCAGTACTTC
>TRBV5-1|.|TRBJ2-5|TRBD1
CASSPTLDRGKETQYF
TGCGCCAGCAGCCCCACGCTGGACAGGGGGAAAGAGACCCAGTACTTC
>TRBV28|few|TRBJ2-7|.
CASSFRGTGEQYF
TGTGCCAGCAGTTTTCGCGGGACCGGCGAGCAGTACTTC
>TRBV7-9|.|TRBJ2-1|.
CASSFSADWEQFF
TGTGCCAGCAGCTTCTCGGCGGATTGGGAGCAGTTCTTC
>TRBV18|.|TRBJ2-3|.
CASSPRRVLASTDTQYF
TGTGCCAGCTCACCACGAAGAGTGCTAGCGAGCACAGATACGCAGTATTTT
>TRBV9|.|TRBJ2-3|TRBD2
CASSSLTSGEDTQYF
TGTGCCAGCAGCTCCTTGACTAGCGGGGAAGATACGCAGTATTTT
>TRBV28|.|TRBJ2-2|TRBD2
CASSETSFNTGELFF
TGTGCCAGCAGTGAGACTAGCTTTAACACCGGGGAGCTGTTTTTT
>TRBV5-1|.|TRBJ1-1|TRBD1
CASSRGQGGTEAFF
TGCGCCAGCAGCCGAGGACAGGGAGGGACTGAAGCTTTCTTT
>TRBV30|.|TRBJ2-7|TRBD2
CAWTLGGGGEQYF
TGTGCCTGGACCCTCGGGGGGGGCGGAGAGCAGTACTTC
>TRBV6-5|.|TRBJ2-3|TRBD2
CASRRWAGGPYTQYF
TGTGCCAGCAGGCGGTGGGCGGGAGGGCCGTATACGCAGTATTTT